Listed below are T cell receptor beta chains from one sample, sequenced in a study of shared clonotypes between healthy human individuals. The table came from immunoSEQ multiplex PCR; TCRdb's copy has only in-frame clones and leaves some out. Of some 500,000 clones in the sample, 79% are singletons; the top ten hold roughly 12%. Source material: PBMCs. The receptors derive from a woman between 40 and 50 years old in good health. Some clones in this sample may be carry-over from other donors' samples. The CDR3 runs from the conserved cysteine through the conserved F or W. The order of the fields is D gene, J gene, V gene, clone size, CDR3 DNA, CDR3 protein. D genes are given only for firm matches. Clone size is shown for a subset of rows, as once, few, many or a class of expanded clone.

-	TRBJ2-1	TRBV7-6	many	TGTGCCAGCAACACCCGCAGCGACAGGGAGGCCAATGAGCAGTTCTTC	CASNTRSDREANEQFF
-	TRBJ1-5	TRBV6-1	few	TGTGCCAGCAGTGACCCTCGGGAGGCCTATCAGCCCCAGCATTTT	CASSDPREAYQPQHF
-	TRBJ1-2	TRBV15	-	TGTGCCACCAGGCAACCTAACTATGGCTACACCTTC	CATRQPNYGYTF
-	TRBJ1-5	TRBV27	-	TGTGCCAGCAGTACAAGGGTAGATCAGCCCCAGCATTTT	CASSTRVDQPQHF
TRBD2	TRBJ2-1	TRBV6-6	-	TGTGCCAGCAGACTAGCGGGAGACTTTAATGAGCAGTTCTTC	CASRLAGDFNEQFF
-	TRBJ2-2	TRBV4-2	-	TGTGCCAGCAGCCAAGAAATTTTGCGGGCGAACACCGGGGAGCTGTTTTTT	CASSQEILRANTGELFF
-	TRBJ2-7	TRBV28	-	TGTGCCAGCAACGGTGAGGGACTCGGCTACGAGCAGTACTTC	CASNGEGLGYEQYF
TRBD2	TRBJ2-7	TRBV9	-	TGTGCCAGCAGCGTAGGCGGGACTAGAGGCTACGAGCAGTACTTC	CASSVGGTRGYEQYF
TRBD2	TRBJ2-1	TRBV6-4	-	TGTGCCAGCAGTGAAACTAGCGGGAGCCCCTACAATGAGCAGTTCTTC	CASSETSGSPYNEQFF
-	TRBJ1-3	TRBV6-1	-	TGTGCCAGCAGTGAAGCCCCGGATAGCTCTGGAAACACCATATATTTT	CASSEAPDSSGNTIYF
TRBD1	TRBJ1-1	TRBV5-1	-	TGCGCCAGCAGCTTTGGACAGGGGCCCACTGAAGCTTTCTTT	CASSFGQGPTEAFF
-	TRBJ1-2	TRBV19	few	TGTGCCAGTAGTATCTCAAGAACAGATCCTAACTATGGCTACACCTTC	CASSISRTDPNYGYTF
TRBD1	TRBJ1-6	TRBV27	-	TGTGCCAGCAGTTTATGGTCAGGGGGGAATTCACCCCTCCACTTT	CASSLWSGGNSPLHF
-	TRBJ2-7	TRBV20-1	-	TGCAGTGCTAGTAAGGGTTACGAGCAGTACTTC	CSASKGYEQYF
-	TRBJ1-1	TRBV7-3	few	TGTGCCAGCAGCTTAACGGGGGGAACTGAAGCTTTCTTT	CASSLTGGTEAFF
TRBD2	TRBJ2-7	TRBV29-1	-	TGCAGCGTGGGCCGGGGAGTAGCGGGGTCCTACGAGCAGTACTTC	CSVGRGVAGSYEQYF
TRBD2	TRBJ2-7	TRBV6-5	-	TGTGCCAGCAGTTTCACGGGACTAGCGGGAGGGTACGAGCAGTACTTC	CASSFTGLAGGYEQYF
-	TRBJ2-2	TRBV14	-	TGTGCCAGCAGCCAAGAGCGAACCGGGGAGCTGTTTTTT	CASSQERTGELFF
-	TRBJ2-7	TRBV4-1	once	TGCGCCAGCAGCCGCCCCGGTGAAAGGGTCAACGAGCAGTACTTC	CASSRPGERVNEQYF
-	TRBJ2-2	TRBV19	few	TGTGCCAGTAGTCCGACTAGATCTAACACCGGGGAGCTGTTTTTT	CASSPTRSNTGELFF
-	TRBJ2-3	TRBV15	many	TGTGCCACCAGCAGAGCCCCAGGGGATGGCGCAGATACGCAGTATTTT	CATSRAPGDGADTQYF
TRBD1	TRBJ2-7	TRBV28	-	TGTGCCAGCAGTCCAATTAGGGGGCGCAGGTCCTACGAGCAGTACTTC	CASSPIRGRRSYEQYF
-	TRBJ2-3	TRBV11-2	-	TGTGCCAGCAGCTTAAGGGGACGGTGGACGGCTGCAGATACGCAGTATTTT	CASSLRGRWTAADTQYF
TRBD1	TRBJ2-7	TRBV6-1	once	TGTGCCAGCACCTGGGGGGACAGGAACTCCTACGAGCAGTACTTC	CASTWGDRNSYEQYF
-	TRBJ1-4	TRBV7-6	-	TGTGCCAGCAGCCGACAGGAGTGGGATGAAAAACTGTTTTTT	CASSRQEWDEKLFF
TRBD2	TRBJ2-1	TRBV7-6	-	TGTGCCAGCAGCTCCCCATTGACTAGCGGGAGAGATGAGCAGTTCTTC	CASSSPLTSGRDEQFF
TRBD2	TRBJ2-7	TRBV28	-	TGTGCCAGCAGTTTATGGACTAGCGAGTCCATCTACGAGCAGTACTTC	CASSLWTSESIYEQYF
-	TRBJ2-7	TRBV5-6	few	TGTGCCAGCAGCTTGGACCGGGACGGCGAGCAGTACTTC	CASSLDRDGEQYF
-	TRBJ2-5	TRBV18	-	TGTGCCAGCTCACCACCCTCCGAGGGCGGCGAGACCCAGTACTTC	CASSPPSEGGETQYF
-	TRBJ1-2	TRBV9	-	TGTGCCAGCAGCGTAGGGACCCACTATGGCTACACCTTC	CASSVGTHYGYTF
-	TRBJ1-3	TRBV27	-	TGTGCCAGCAGGGGAACAGGGCGGGACACCATATATTTT	CASRGTGRDTIYF
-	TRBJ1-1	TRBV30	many	TGTGCCTGGGCCGTCGGGGGGGCCACTGAAGCTTTCTTT	CAWAVGGATEAFF
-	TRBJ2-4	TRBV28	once	TGTGCCAGCAGTACCCCAGGGACTCTAGCCAAAAACATTCAGTACTTC	CASSTPGTLAKNIQYF
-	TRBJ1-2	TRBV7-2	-	TGTGCCAGCAGCTTAGATTCGGGGCCTATTAACTATGGCTACACCTTC	CASSLDSGPINYGYTF
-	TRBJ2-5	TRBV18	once	TGTGCCAGCTCACCCCCAGGTGAGACCCAGTACTTC	CASSPPGETQYF
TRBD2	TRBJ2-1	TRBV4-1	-	TGCGCCAGCAGCCAAGGCACAAGCGGGACCTACAATGAGCAGTTCTTC	CASSQGTSGTYNEQFF
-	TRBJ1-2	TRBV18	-	TGTGCCAGCTCACCTGACAGCGGTGCTAACTATGGCTACACCTTC	CASSPDSGANYGYTF
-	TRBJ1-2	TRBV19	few	TGTGCCAGTAGTATCAGGGGTCGGCTCCTTTTTCATGGCTACACCTTC	CASSIRGRLLFHGYTF
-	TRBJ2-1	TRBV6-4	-	TGTGCCAGCAGTGAGAGTATTCCTATACTCCTGAGCTCCTACAATGAGCAGTTCTTC	CASSESIPILLSSYNEQFF
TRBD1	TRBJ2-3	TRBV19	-	TGTGCCAGTAGTATAGGGGACAGGGGCACAGATACGCAGTATTTT	CASSIGDRGTDTQYF
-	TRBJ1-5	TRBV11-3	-	TGTGCCAGCAGCTTCCCTAACCCAGGACCGATGCCCAATCAGCCCCAGCATTTT	CASSFPNPGPMPNQPQHF
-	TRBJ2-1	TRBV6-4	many	TGTGCCAGCAGTGACTCCGCCGGGTCCTACAATGAGCAGTTCTTC	CASSDSAGSYNEQFF
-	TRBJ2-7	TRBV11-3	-	TGTGCCAGCAGCTGGGGGCCGGGGGCCTACGAGCAGTACTTC	CASSWGPGAYEQYF
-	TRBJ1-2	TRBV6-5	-	TGTGCCAGCAGTTCGCAGGCTACTAACTATGGCTACACCTTC	CASSSQATNYGYTF
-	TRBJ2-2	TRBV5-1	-	TGCGCCAGCAGCCCCGGGACCGAAGCCGGGGAGCTGTTTTTT	CASSPGTEAGELFF
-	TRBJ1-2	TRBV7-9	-	TGTGCCAGCAGTTCCGTGAGGCGACAGTTATATGGCTACACCTTC	CASSSVRRQLYGYTF
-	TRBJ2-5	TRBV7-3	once	TGTGCCAGCAGCGTAGGGGCCCAAGAGACCCAGTACTTC	CASSVGAQETQYF
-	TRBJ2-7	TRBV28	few	TGTGCCAGCAGTTTATGGGGGACTGGATCCTACGAGCAGTACTTC	CASSLWGTGSYEQYF
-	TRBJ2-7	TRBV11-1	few	TGTGCCAGCAGCTTAGTGGCAGGGGTCTCGGCAGAGCAGTACTTC	CASSLVAGVSAEQYF
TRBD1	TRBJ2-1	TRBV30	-	TGTGCCTGGAGCCGACAGGGGGCTAATTTCTTC	CAWSRQGANFF
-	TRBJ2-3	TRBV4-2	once	TGTGCCAGCAGCCAATTCCTCGGGACGCCCACAGATACGCAGTATTTT	CASSQFLGTPTDTQYF
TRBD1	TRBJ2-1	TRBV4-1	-	TGCGCCAGCAGCCCCCAGGGACAGATATCCTACAATGAGCAGTTCTTC	CASSPQGQISYNEQFF
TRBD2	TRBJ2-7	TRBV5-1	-	TGCGCCAGCAGCGTCCAGCGGGAGGGCCCCTACGAGCAGTACTTC	CASSVQREGPYEQYF
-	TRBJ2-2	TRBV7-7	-	TGTGCTAGCAGCTTAGACCGTACCGGGGAGCTGTTTTTT	CASSLDRTGELFF
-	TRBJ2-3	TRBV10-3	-	TGTGCCATCACCCCCCTTATGGCAGGCCCCACAGATACGCAGTATTTT	CAITPLMAGPTDTQYF
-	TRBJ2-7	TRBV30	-	TGTGCCTGGAGTGCCACGGTGGTAGCGAGAAGCTACGAGCAGTACTTC	CAWSATVVARSYEQYF
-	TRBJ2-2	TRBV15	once	TGTGCCACCAGGCTCGGGGCAGGGAAGGGAACCGGGGAGCTGTTTTTT	CATRLGAGKGTGELFF
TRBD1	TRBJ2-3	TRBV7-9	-	TGTGCCAGCAGCTTAACAGGGGGCATCACAGATACGCAGTATTTT	CASSLTGGITDTQYF
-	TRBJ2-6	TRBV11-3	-	TGTGCCAGCAGCCTCTACTCTGGGGCCAACGTCCTGACTTTC	CASSLYSGANVLTF